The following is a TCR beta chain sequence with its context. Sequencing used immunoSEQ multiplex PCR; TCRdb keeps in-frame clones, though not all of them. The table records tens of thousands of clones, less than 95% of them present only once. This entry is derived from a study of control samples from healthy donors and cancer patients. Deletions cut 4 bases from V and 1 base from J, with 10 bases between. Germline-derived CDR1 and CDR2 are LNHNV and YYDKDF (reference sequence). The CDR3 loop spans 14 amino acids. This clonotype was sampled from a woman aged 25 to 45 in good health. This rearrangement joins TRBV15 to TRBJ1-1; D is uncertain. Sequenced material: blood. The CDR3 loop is CATSNIRRNTEAFF. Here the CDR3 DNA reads TGTGCCACCAGCAATATTAGGCGGAACACTGAAGCTTTCTTT.